A single sample is the source of the 17 T cell receptor beta chains below, sequenced in a study of shared clonotypes between healthy human individuals (dated by TCRdb to about 2020). Library generation was performed with the immunoSEQ multiplex PCR assay. TCRdb took this table from immuneACCESS and kept in-frame rearrangements with V and J called. Such tables lack part of the clones; where checked against another copy, unresolved V genes explain under half of the gap, and the rest is unexplained. The sample table records 190,000 or so clones; approximately 92% of these occur just once. The top ten hold about 0.07% of the sample. The specimen sequenced was naive CD4+ T cells sorted from blood. In the paper's terms, the cell subset or site label means: CD45RA+ positively selected. All receptors derive from a woman between 25 and 40 years old in good health.

The rearrangement links TRBV29-1 to TRBJ1-2; perhaps TRBD1 as D (6 bases). Germline CDR1 reads SQVTM; CDR2 reads ANQGSEA. Trimming cost V 5 bases and J 7 bases, with 20 bases left between them. This CDR3 spans 14 amino acids. CDR3 in DNA: TGCAGCGTTAGGACGACAGGTCCGGGAGGTGGCTACACCTTC. Protein: CSVRTTGPGGGYTF.

Concerning this clone itself: Different DNA sequences within this sample yield the same CDR3. The chain joins TRBV5-1 to TRBJ2-7; D not resolved. CDR1 and CDR2 from the germline V gene are SGHRS and YFSETQ. The CDR3 contains 13 residues. The V gene lost 5 bases and the J gene lost 2 bases, with 11 bases spanning the gap. The CDR3 DNA reads as TGCGCCAGCAGGACCGGAAAAGCCTACGAGCAGTACTTC. Amino acids: CASRTGKAYEQYF.

The chain uses TRBV9 and TRBJ1-1; D ambiguous. The germline V gene has CDR1 SGDLS and CDR2 YYNGEE. There are 13 residues in the CDR3. Trimming removed 3 bases at V and 1 base at J, with 7 bases between. The CDR3 loop is CASSGGGNTEAFF. The CDR3 DNA reads TGTGCCAGCAGCGGGGGTGGGAACACTGAAGCTTTCTTT.

This chain connects TRBV5-4 to TRBJ2-7; TRBD2 aligns across 14 bases. The germline gives CDR1 SGHNT, CDR2 YYREEE (reference sequence). After removal of 0 bases from V and 4 bases from J, the junction contained 9 bases not matched to a gene. CDR3 length equals 18 residues. The CDR3 loop reads CASSLGGLAGVSGYEQYF. In DNA, the CDR3 is TGTGCCAGCAGCTTGGGGGGACTAGCGGGAGTTAGTGGATACGAGCAGTACTTC. Full variable domain (outside the CDR3, taken from reference TRBV5-4 and TRBJ2-7): ETGVTQSPTHLIKTRGQQVTLRCSSQSGHNTVSWYQQALGQGPQFIFQYYREEENGRGNFPPRFSGLQFPNYSSELNVNALELDDSALYLCASSLGGLAGVSGYEQYFGPGTRLTVT.

In this sample, this clone turned up once. The chain recombines TRBV21-1 with TRBJ2-7. TRBV21-1 is labeled a pseudogene. This CDR3 comprises 14 residues. The CDR3 here is CASSNPPGSYEQYF. In DNA, the CDR3 is TGTGCCAGCAGCAACCCCCCTGGGTCCTACGAGCAGTACTTC.

V usage is TRBV29-1 and J usage is TRBJ2-6, with D unclear. The CDR3 length is 17 residues. The V gene lost 4 bases and the J gene lost 0 bases, with 16 bases spanning the gap. Germline V gives CDR1 SQVTM, CDR2 ANQGSEA. DNA of the CDR3: TGCAGCGTTGGGGTCCCCGGACGGCCCTCTGGGGCCAACGTCCTGACTTTC. This translates into CSVGVPGRPSGANVLTF.

V gene TRBV27 combines with J gene TRBJ2-5; D unclear. Judging by the DNA end, TRBJ2-7 fits better; the J call may be wrong. Germline V gives CDR1 MNHEY, CDR2 SMNVEV (reference sequence). This CDR3 comprises 13 residues. CDR3 sequence reads: CASSPVLGHEQYF. The CDR3 DNA reads TGTGCCAGCAGTCCCGTCCTTGGCCACGAGCAGTACTTC.

This chain uses TRBV11-2 with TRBJ2-5; TRBD2 might be the D (5 bases). The J call may not be correct, given that the DNA end is closer to TRBJ2-7. The CDR3 is 17 residues long. Germline values: CDR1 SGHAT, CDR2 FQNNGV. CDR3: CASSPWAVEGRYYEQYF. DNA for the CDR3: TGTGCCAGCAGCCCGTGGGCAGTCGAGGGTCGCTACTACGAGCAGTACTTC.

This sequence joins TRBV2 and TRBJ2-1; 9 bases fit TRBD1. Germline trimming cut 2 bases from V and 3 bases from J; bases unmatched to any gene: 5. The CDR3 spans 16 residues. Germline V gene sequence: CDR1 SNHLY, CDR2 FYNNEI. CDR3 amino acids: CASSERGTGFYNEQFF. CDR3 DNA: TGTGCCAGCAGTGAAAGAGGGACAGGGTTCTACAATGAGCAGTTCTTC.

V usage is TRBV19 and J usage is TRBJ2-1; the D gene is possibly TRBD2 (5 bases). V was trimmed by 7 bases and J by 4 bases, leaving 17 bases between them. CDR1 is LNHDA and CDR2 is SQIVND in the germline V gene (reference sequence). The CDR3 has 15 amino acids. CDR3 amino acids: CASTGGDGVYNEQFF. As DNA, the CDR3 is TGTGCCAGTACCGGAGGCGATGGTGTGTACAATGAGCAGTTCTTC.

The V call is TRBV19, the J call TRBJ2-3, with D perhaps matching TRBD1 or TRBD2 (5 bases each). The CDR3 has 14 amino acids. Trimming removed 5 bases at V and 5 bases at J, with 14 bases between. The germline CDR1 and CDR2 sequences are LNHDA and SQIVND (reference sequence). The CDR3 DNA reads as TGTGCCAGTAGTGCCGGGGCCGCCGGAGATACGCAGTATTTT. It is translated as CASSAGAAGDTQYF.

The gene calls are TRBV28 and TRBJ1-2; D perhaps matches TRBD1 (5 bases). V was trimmed by 2 bases and J by 2 bases, leaving 9 bases between them. This CDR3 spans 14 amino acids. CDR1 and CDR2 from the germline V gene are MDHEN and SYDVKM. CDR3 sequence reads: CASSLLWGNYGYTF. CDR3 DNA: TGTGCCAGCAGTTTACTTTGGGGGAACTATGGCTACACCTTC.

The chain links TRBV4-1 to TRBJ2-2; 8 nucleotides align to TRBD2. This CDR3 spans 15 amino acids. The germline V gene has CDR1 MGHRA and CDR2 YSYEKL. V was clipped by 4 bases and J by 7 bases; unmatched bases: 8. CDR3 loop: CASSPGLVRVGELFF. CDR3 in DNA: TGCGCCAGCAGCCCGGGACTAGTAAGGGTCGGGGAGCTGTTTTTT.

The rearrangement joins TRBV7-9 to TRBJ2-7; no clear D. The V end was cut by 3 bases, the J end by 0 bases, with 15 bases between. The CDR3 spans 16 residues. The V gene's germline CDR1 is SEHNR and CDR2 FQNEAQ (reference sequence). The CDR3 DNA reads as TGTGCCAGCAGCTTTTCCATTGACGCTTACTCCTACGAGCAGTACTTC. It translates to CASSFSIDAYSYEQYF.

CDR3: CASSLADTQYF. For the CDR3, the DNA is TGTGCCAGCAGCTTAGCAGATACGCAGTATTTT. The chain couples TRBV11-2 to TRBJ2-3; no definite D call. There are 11 residues in the CDR3. Per the germline V gene, CDR1 is SGHAT and CDR2 is FQNNGV. V was cut by 1 base and J by 4 bases, with 0 bases left in between.

The rearrangement joins TRBV6-5 to TRBJ2-4; 7 nucleotides match TRBD1. CDR3 length equals 15 residues. The germline CDR1 and CDR2 sequences are MNHEY and SVGAGI. Trimming removed 2 bases from V and 1 base from J; junction bases left unmatched: 2. This chain's CDR3 is CASSYTDRAKNIQYF. For the CDR3, the DNA is TGTGCCAGCAGTTACACGGACAGGGCCAAAAACATTCAGTACTTC.

V is TRBV6-1 and J is TRBJ2-5; no clear D. Per germline, CDR1 MNHNS and CDR2 SASEGT. The CDR3 runs to 12 residues. Trimming took off 3 bases at V and 4 bases at J, with 6 bases between the two ends. This chain's CDR3 is CASSEYSETQYF. The CDR3 DNA follows: TGTGCCAGCAGTGAGTACTCAGAGACCCAGTACTTC.